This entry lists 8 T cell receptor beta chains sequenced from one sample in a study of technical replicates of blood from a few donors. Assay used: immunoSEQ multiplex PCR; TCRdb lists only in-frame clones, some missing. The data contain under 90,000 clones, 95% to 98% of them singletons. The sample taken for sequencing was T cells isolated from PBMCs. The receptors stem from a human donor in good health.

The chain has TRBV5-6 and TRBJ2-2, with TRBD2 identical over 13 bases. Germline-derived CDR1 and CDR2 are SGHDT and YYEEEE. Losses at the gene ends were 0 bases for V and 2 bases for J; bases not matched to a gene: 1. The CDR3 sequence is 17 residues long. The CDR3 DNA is TGTGCCAGCAGCTTGGGGGGACTAGCGGGAAACACCGGGGAGCTGTTTTTT. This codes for CASSLGGLAGNTGELFF.

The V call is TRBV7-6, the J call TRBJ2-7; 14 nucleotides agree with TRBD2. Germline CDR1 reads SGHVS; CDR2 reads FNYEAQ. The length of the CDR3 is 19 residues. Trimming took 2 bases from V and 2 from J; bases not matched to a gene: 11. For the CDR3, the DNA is TGTGCCAGCAGCTTATTCTCTAGACTAGCGGGAGGGCCGGCCTACGAGCAGTACTTC. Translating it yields CASSLFSRLAGGPAYEQYF.

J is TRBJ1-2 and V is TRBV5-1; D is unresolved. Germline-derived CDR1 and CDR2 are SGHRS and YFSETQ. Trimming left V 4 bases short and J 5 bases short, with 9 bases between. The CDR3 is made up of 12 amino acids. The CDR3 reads CASSITDYGYTF. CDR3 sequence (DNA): TGCGCCAGCAGCATCACAGATTATGGCTACACCTTC.

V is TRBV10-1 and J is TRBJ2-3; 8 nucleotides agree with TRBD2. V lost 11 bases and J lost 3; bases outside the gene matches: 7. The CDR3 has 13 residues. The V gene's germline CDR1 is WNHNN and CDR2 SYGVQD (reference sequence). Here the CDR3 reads CASGLAGTDTQYF. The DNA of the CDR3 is TGCGCCTCCGGACTAGCCGGGACAGATACGCAGTATTTT.

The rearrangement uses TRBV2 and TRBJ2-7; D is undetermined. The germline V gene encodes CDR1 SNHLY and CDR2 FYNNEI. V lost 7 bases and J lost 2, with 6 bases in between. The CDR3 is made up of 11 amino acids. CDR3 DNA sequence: TGTGCCAGCACATACACCTACGAGCAGTACTTC. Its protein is CASTYTYEQYF.

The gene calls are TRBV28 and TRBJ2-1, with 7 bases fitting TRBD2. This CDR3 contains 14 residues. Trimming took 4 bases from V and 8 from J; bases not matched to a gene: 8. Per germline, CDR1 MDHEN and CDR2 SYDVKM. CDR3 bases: TGTGCCAGCAGTTACATAAGCGGGGCTGATGAGCAGTTCTTC. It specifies CASSYISGADEQFF.

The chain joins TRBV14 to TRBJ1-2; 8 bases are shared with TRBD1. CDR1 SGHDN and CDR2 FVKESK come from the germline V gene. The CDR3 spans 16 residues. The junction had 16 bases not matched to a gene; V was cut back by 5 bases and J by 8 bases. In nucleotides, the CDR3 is TGTGCCAGCAGCATTTCCGGGACAGGAGTTTTTGGCGGCTACACCTTC. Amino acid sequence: CASSISGTGVFGGYTF.

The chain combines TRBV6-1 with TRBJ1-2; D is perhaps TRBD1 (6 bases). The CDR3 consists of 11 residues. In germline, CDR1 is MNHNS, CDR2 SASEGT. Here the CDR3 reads CPNDRRGGYTF. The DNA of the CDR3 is TGTCCCAACGACAGGCGCGGGGGCTACACCTTC.